This TCR beta chain derives from a study of vaccination effects on CD4 cells after COVID-19. For the study at large: Participants were given two doses of BNT162b2 or mRNA-1273 vaccine.

Findings of the study overall: There was marked clonal contraction among infection- and vaccine-induced clones late after vaccination. Healthy vaccinees had only 1 of 255 vaccine-induced clones cross-react with common cold coronaviruses.

This CDR3 is 15 amino acids long. Per germline, CDR1 GTSNPN and CDR2 SVGIG (reference sequence). Trimming pared 3 bases from V and 8 bases from J, leaving 22 bases between. Expansion of antigen-specific CD4+ T cells with viral peptide pools was carried out by the ViraFEST assay before sequencing. Scientists isolated CD4+ T cells after a roughly 10-day culture period ended. Nobody among the vaccine recipients had prior SARS-CoV-2 infection (nucleocapsid antibodies were negative). Assay used: immunoSEQ multiplex PCR; TCRdb lists only in-frame clones, some missing. Altogether 50,000 to 60,000 clones are present, roughly 76% being singletons, with the ten largest covering about 17%. About this clone: The antigen remains unidentified.

The J gene is TRBJ1-2, the V gene TRBV30; maybe TRBD1 (5 bases). This TCR came from a human donor who received a COVID-19 vaccine. Sequences were derived from CD4+ T cells from PBMCs cultured with SARS-CoV-2 spike peptides, sampled before COVID-19 vaccination. CDR3 protein: CAWRGPGRGSEGYTF. CDR3 bases: TGTGCCTGGAGAGGTCCCGGTCGGGGGTCGGAAGGCTACACCTTC.